The rows below give T cell receptor beta chains drawn from one sample of a study of blood T cell repertoires in COVID-19. This table comes from immunoSEQ multiplex PCR, and its TCRdb copy is limited to in-frame clones, with some not included. This table has hundreds of thousands of clones, about nine tenths appearing once. Sample: PBMCs or T cells enriched from blood (not recorded which). The receptor set was obtained from a young man who had recovered from COVID-19. Both conserved end residues are part of each CDR3. The D gene is left open where the match is weak. The listing skips clone size in some rows; elsewhere it reads once, few, many or a size class.

TRBV27,.,TRBJ2-2,.,CASRATHGGFTGELFF,TGTGCCAGCAGAGCAACTCACGGGGGTTTCACCGGGGAGCTGTTTTTT
TRBV19,.,TRBJ1-4,.,CASSEQGNEKLFF,TGTGCCAGTAGTGAACAGGGCAATGAAAAACTGTTTTTT
TRBV11-2,.,TRBJ2-2,.,CASSSLGGTGELFF,TGTGCCAGCAGCTCCCTCGGGGGCACCGGGGAGCTGTTTTTT
TRBV9,.,TRBJ1-2,.,CASSVDRANDGYTF,TGTGCCAGCAGCGTAGACAGGGCGAACGATGGCTACACCTTC
TRBV4-3,.,TRBJ2-3,.,CASSRRSPGTDTQYF,TGCGCCAGCAGCCGGCGGTCCCCAGGCACAGATACGCAGTATTTT
TRBV6-5,TRBD2,TRBJ2-5,.,CASRRTSGKETQYF,TGTGCCAGCAGGCGGACTAGCGGGAAAGAGACCCAGTACTTC
TRBV5-1,TRBD1,TRBJ2-7,.,CASSSGQGATEQYF,TGCGCCAGCAGCTCCGGACAGGGGGCAACGGAGCAGTACTTC
TRBV5-1,.,TRBJ2-3,once,CASSFYSPSTDTQYF,TGCGCCAGCAGCTTCTACAGTCCTAGCACAGATACGCAGTATTTT
TRBV9,.,TRBJ2-2,few,CASSVHSAGTNTGELFF,TGTGCCAGCAGCGTCCACTCCGCGGGGACGAACACCGGGGAGCTGTTTTTT
TRBV11-2,TRBD1,TRBJ1-2,once,CASSPGTGARKGYGYTF,TGTGCCAGCAGCCCCGGGACAGGGGCTCGTAAGGGCTATGGCTACACCTTC
TRBV7-9,.,TRBJ1-1,.,CASSLDTTNTEAFF,TGTGCCAGCAGCTTGGACACTACGAACACTGAAGCTTTCTTT
TRBV24-1,TRBD2,TRBJ2-1,.,CATSEVRLAGGRREQFF,TGTGCCACCAGTGAAGTGAGACTAGCGGGGGGGCGTAGGGAGCAGTTCTTC
TRBV19,TRBD1,TRBJ1-5,.,CASRDDRGLYQPQHF,TGTGCCAGTAGGGATGACAGGGGGCTATATCAGCCCCAGCATTTT
TRBV6-5,TRBD1,TRBJ1-1,.,CASSYSRTGNTEAFF,TGTGCCAGCAGTTACTCTCGGACAGGGAACACTGAAGCTTTCTTT
TRBV4-3,.,TRBJ2-5,few,CASSQGDREVQETQYF,TGCGCCAGCAGCCAAGGAGACAGGGAGGTCCAAGAGACCCAGTACTTC
TRBV7-9,TRBD1,TRBJ2-7,.,CASSRNENRGEQYF,TGTGCCAGCAGCAGGAATGAGAACAGGGGCGAGCAGTACTTC
TRBV2,TRBD2,TRBJ2-1,.,CASSEGLAGGNEQFF,TGTGCCAGCAGTGAAGGGCTAGCGGGGGGGAATGAGCAGTTCTTC
TRBV11-1,.,TRBJ2-7,.,CASSLGGGDEQYF,TGTGCCAGCAGCTTAGGCGGGGGCGACGAGCAGTACTTC
TRBV15,.,TRBJ1-5,.,CATSRAGNQPQHF,TGTGCCACCAGCAGAGCAGGGAATCAGCCCCAGCATTTT
TRBV2,TRBD2,TRBJ2-3,.,CASGPPGLADTQYF,TGTGCCAGCGGACCACCGGGACTAGCAGATACGCAGTATTTT
TRBV2,.,TRBJ2-6,.,CASRETVLRSGANVLTF,TGTGCCAGCAGGGAGACAGTCCTTCGCTCTGGGGCCAACGTCCTGACTTTC